This record concerns one T cell receptor beta chain sequence. Its specificity is not known. The data belong to a study of T cell responses to AZD1222 COVID-19 vaccine. The method was immunoSEQ multiplex PCR; TCRdb's version includes in-frame clones alone and lacks a portion of them. The profile shows roughly 190,000 clones, approximately 90% of them singletons. Points from the study as a whole: Baseline serostatus was positive in only six AZD1222 recipients. Clonal diversity was possibly underestimated, and the donors were mostly white British, with more females. Two AZD1222 administrations were followed by greater Spike-specific TCR breadth and depth. Repertoires were sampled only after the peak T cell response.

The CDR3 is 13 amino acids. Germline V lookup: CDR1 DFQATT, CDR2 SNEGSKA (reference sequence). V was clipped by 3 bases and J by 7 bases; unmatched bases: 2. The sample here was peripheral blood, taken on day 0 of AZD1222 vaccination. This TCR was sampled from an adult in good health. The V call is TRBV20-1, the J call TRBJ1-4, with 10 bases lining up with TRBD1. The CDR3 reads CSASRQGAEKLFF. The DNA for the CDR3 is TGCAGTGCTAGTCGACAGGGGGCTGAAAAACTGTTTTTT.